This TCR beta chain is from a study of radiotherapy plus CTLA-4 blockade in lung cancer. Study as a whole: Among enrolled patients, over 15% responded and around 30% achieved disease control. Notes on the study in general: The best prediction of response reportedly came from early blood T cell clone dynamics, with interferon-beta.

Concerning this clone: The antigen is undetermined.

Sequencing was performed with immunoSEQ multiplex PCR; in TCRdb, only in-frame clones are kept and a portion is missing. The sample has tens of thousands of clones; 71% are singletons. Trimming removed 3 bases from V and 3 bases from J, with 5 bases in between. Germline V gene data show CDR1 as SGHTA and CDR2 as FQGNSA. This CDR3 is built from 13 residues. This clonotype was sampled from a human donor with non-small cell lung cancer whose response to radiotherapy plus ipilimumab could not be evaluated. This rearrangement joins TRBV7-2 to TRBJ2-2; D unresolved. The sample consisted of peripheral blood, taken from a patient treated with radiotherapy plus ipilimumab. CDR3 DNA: TGTGCCAGCAGCTTTAGAGACACCGGGGAGCTGTTTTTT. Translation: CASSFRDTGELFF.